The T cell receptor beta chain described here comes from a study of blood T cell repertoires in COVID-19. Study summary: In each case, the material was cDNA or gDNA derived from T cells, B-cell-depleted T cells, or PBMCs.

Original methodology: Reference gene primer amplification gave nucleated cell count estimates. Using immunoSEQ multiplex PCR, the repertoire was profiled, and TCRdb retains in-frame clones only, with some absent. The V and J calls and clone size were taken over from that table, and D and trimming were inferred from the DNA. The data hold some 450,000 clones, with approximately 88% observed a single time. This CDR3 region has 14 residues. Germline CDR1 and CDR2: SGHDN and FVKESK. Trimming removed 4 bases from V and 2 bases from J, with 8 bases in between. Seattle's enrolled individuals joined amid active infection and were then monitored longitudinally.

The V call is TRBV14, the J call TRBJ1-4, with D tentatively TRBD1 (6 bases). Sequencing was done on a sample of peripheral blood. The receptor was isolated from a woman aged 50 to 65 with COVID-19, enrolled during active disease. CDR3 nucleotide sequence: TGTGCCAGCAGCCCGGACAGTACTAATGAAAAACTGTTTTTT. It yields the protein CASSPDSTNEKLFF.